These 14 T cell receptor beta chains share one sample of origin, sequenced in a study of post-analysis software for immune sequencing data. The antigens for these receptors are not known. General study results and limits: Five TRBV segments, including TRBV5-6, TRBV5-1 and TRBV20-1, were more frequent in patients than controls.

TCR beta cDNA libraries included unique molecular identifiers. TCRdb recomputed calls from the PCR reads with MiXCR, one row per CDR3 protein. The repertoire holds 750,000 to 950,000 distinct CDR3 sequences, with approximately 53% as singletons. Sequences were obtained from blood. Every receptor here comes from a girl under 18 with multiple sclerosis.

The chain has TRBV11-1 and TRBJ2-1; 11 bases are a match to TRBD2. V lost 5 bases, J lost 10 bases, and 10 bases stayed unmatched. The germline V gene has CDR1 SGHAT and CDR2 FQDESV (reference sequence). The CDR3 is made up of 15 amino acids. Here the CDR3 DNA reads TGTGCCAGCAGCCCGGGACTAGCGGTTCCCTGGGAGCAGTTCTTC. It yields the protein CASSPGLAVPWEQFF.

The J gene is TRBJ2-1, the V gene TRBV20-1; 8 nucleotides align to TRBD2. Trimming took 5 bases from V and 3 from J; bases not matched to a gene: 12. Per the germline V gene, CDR1 is DFQATT and CDR2 is SNEGSKA (reference sequence). This CDR3 region has 16 residues. The CDR3 protein is CSAERQRGFNYNEQFF. Here the CDR3 DNA reads TGCAGTGCTGAGCGACAGCGGGGGTTTAACTACAATGAGCAGTTCTTC.

The gene calls are TRBV25-1 and TRBJ2-5, with D perhaps being TRBD1 or TRBD2 (7 bases each). The germline V gene has CDR1 MGHDK and CDR2 SYGVNS. The CDR3 loop spans 16 amino acids. V lost 10 bases, J lost 0 bases, and 21 bases lay in between. The CDR3 DNA sequence: TGTGCCACCAACTCAGGGGGGGCTCCATACCAAGAGACCCAGTACTTC. Translating it yields CATNSGGAPYQETQYF.

The chain joins TRBV7-3 to TRBJ2-4, with D possibly being TRBD2 (6 bases). The J call may be mistaken, given a closer DNA end match to TRBJ2-7. CDR1 and CDR2 from the germline V gene are SGHTA and FQGTGA. This CDR3 contains 15 residues. In nucleotides, the CDR3 is TGTGCCAGCAGCTTAACTGGTAGCGGCGTCTACGAGCAGTACTTC. Amino acids: CASSLTGSGVYEQYF.

This clonotype was detected a few times. This chain joins TRBV20-1 and TRBJ2-4; D unclear. The CDR3 consists of 13 residues. Germline V lookup: CDR1 DFQATT, CDR2 SNEGSKA (reference sequence). V gave up 3 bases and J gave up 0 bases, with 6 bases separating them. The CDR3 coding sequence is TGCAGTGCTAGGGCTATAGCCAAAAACATTCAGTACTTC. Translating gives CSARAIAKNIQYF.

A word on this clonotype: One end of the junction varies from germline; a read error may be responsible. The rearrangement joins TRBV5-1 to TRBJ1-2; 8 bases match TRBD1. This CDR3 has 14 residues. CDR1 SGHRS and CDR2 YFSETQ come from the germline V gene. The CDR3 DNA reads TGTGCCAGCACCTGGACAGGGACGAGCTATGGCTACACCTTC. It translates to CASTWTGTSYGYTF.

The CDR3 loop is CASSDKTQYF. The CDR3 DNA reads TGTGCCAGCAGTGATAAGACCCAGTACTTC. The chain couples TRBV25-1 to TRBJ2-5; D remains ambiguous. Looked up from germline, CDR1 is MGHDK and CDR2 is SYGVNS. V was pared by 3 bases and J by 6 bases, with 2 bases between. The CDR3 is 10 residues long.

The chain couples TRBV20-1 to TRBJ2-5; the match to TRBD1 covers 7 bases. J was trimmed by 4 bases and V by 5 bases; bases with no gene match: 16. The CDR3 covers 16 residues. In germline, CDR1 is DFQATT, CDR2 SNEGSKA (reference sequence). CDR3 residues: CSARIANRGSRETQYF. Written as DNA, the CDR3 is TGCAGTGCTCGCATCGCAAACAGGGGCAGCCGAGAGACCCAGTACTTC.

The table lists this clonotype with a few counts. The chain couples TRBV20-1 to TRBJ2-7; the match to TRBD2 covers 7 bases. In germline, CDR1 is DFQATT, CDR2 SNEGSKA (reference sequence). The J segment lost 4 bases and the V segment lost 6 bases, leaving 9 bases of the junction unmatched. The CDR3 runs 13 residues. CDR3 in amino acids: CSANGRESYEQYF. DNA of the CDR3: TGCAGTGCGAACGGGCGGGAGTCTTACGAGCAGTACTTC.

This clonotype has just a few counts. The chain links TRBV11-2 to TRBJ2-5, with 9 positions matching TRBD1. CDR1 is SGHAT and CDR2 is FQNNGV in the germline V gene. The CDR3 spans 14 residues. V was pared by 5 bases and J by 5 bases, with 6 bases of the junction left unmatched. CDR3 in DNA: TGTGCCAGCAGCCGGGACAGGGCATGGGAGACCCAGTACTTC. Protein product: CASSRDRAWETQYF.

This clonotype has only a few counts. At one boundary the junction diverges from the germline segment, which might be a read error. V usage is TRBV3-1 and J usage is TRBJ2-3; D unclear. Germline lookup yields CDR1 LGHDT and CDR2 YNNKEL (reference sequence). CDR3 size: 12 residues. In nucleotides, the CDR3 is TGTGCCAGCAGCCAAGACCCCGACACGCGGTATTTT. This gives the protein CASSQDPDTRYF.

The chain carries TRBV27 and TRBJ2-3, with TRBD1 as a possible D gene (8 bases). The CDR3 extends over 16 amino acids. Trimming shortened V by 3 bases and J by 1 base, and 14 bases separated the two germline ends. Germline V gene lookup returns CDR1 MNHEY and CDR2 SMNVEV (reference sequence). In DNA form, the CDR3 reads TGTGCCAGCAGTTTCCGGACAGGGAGGGGCACAGATACGCAGTATTTT. This gives the protein CASSFRTGRGTDTQYF.

This clonotype was counted only a few times. J is TRBJ1-1 and V is TRBV12-3 or TRBV12-4; D is unresolved. CDR3 length: 16 residues. V was pared by 11 bases and J by 7 bases, with 29 bases between. The CDR3 nucleotides are TGTGCCCGCCGCGTTGGTTACCCCAGACTACCACTTGAAGCTTTCTTT. Encoded protein: CARRVGYPRLPLEAFF.

This sequence joins TRBV5-1 and TRBJ2-6; no clear D. This CDR3 comprises 15 residues. Germline V gene data show CDR1 as SGHRS and CDR2 as YFSETQ. Trimming removed 7 bases at V and 2 bases at J, with 13 bases between. CDR3 bases: TGCGCCAGCTCCGCCTCGGCTCCTGGGGCCAACGTCCTGACTTTC. The encoded protein is CASSASAPGANVLTF.